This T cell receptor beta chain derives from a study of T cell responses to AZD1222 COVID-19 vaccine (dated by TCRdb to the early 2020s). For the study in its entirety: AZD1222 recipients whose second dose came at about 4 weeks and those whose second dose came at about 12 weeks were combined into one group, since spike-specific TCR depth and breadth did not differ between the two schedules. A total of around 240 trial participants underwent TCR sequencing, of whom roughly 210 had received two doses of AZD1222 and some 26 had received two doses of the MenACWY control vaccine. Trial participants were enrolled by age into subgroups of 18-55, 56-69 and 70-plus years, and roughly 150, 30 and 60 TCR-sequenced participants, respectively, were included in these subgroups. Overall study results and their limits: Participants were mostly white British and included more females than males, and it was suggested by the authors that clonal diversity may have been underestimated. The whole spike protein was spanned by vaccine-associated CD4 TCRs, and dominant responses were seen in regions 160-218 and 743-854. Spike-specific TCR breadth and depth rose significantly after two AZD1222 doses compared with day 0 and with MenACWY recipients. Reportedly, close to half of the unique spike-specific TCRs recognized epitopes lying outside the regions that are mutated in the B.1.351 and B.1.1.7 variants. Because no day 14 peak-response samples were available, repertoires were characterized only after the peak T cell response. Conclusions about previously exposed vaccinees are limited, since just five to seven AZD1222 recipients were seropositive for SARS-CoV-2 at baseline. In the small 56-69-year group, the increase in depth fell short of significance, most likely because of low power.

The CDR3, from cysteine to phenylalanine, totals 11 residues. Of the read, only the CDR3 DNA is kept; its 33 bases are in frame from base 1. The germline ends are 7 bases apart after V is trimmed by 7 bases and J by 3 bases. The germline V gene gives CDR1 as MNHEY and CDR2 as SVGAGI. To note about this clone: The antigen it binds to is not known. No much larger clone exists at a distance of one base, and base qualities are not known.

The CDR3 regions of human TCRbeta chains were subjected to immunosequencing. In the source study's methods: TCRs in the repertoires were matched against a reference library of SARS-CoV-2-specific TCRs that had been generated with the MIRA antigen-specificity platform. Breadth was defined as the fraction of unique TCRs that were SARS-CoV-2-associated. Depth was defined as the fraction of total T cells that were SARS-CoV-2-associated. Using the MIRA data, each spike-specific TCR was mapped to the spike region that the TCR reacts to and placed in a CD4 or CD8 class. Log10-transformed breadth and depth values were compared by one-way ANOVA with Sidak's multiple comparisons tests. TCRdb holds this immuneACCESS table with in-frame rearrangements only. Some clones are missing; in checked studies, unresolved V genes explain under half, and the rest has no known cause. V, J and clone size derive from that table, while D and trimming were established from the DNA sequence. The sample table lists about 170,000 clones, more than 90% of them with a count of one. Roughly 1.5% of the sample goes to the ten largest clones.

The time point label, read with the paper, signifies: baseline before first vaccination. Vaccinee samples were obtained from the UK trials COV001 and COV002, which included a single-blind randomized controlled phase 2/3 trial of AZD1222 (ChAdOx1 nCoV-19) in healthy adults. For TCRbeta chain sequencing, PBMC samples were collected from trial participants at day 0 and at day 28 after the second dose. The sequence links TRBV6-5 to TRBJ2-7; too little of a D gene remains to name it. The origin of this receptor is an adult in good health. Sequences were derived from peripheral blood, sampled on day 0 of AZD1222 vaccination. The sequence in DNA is TGTGCCAGCAATCAGCTCTACGAGCAGTACTTC. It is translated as CASNQLYEQYF.